A selection of T cell receptor beta chains follows, all from one sample in a study of shared clonotypes between healthy human individuals. Only in-frame clones appear in the TCRdb table, and some are missing; sequencing was by immunoSEQ multiplex PCR. The sample has millions of clones; roughly 93% are singletons. Sequences were obtained from naive CD4+ T cells from PBMCs. The receptors originated from a man aged 18 to 29 in good health. Some clones in this sample may be carry-over from other donors' samples. The CDR3 runs from the conserved cysteine through the conserved F or W. A D gene is named only where the DNA matches it firmly. Clone size is given for some rows only: seen once, a few or many times, or a class if the clone is expanded.

TGTGCCAGCACCCCCGTGGGTAGCAATCAGCCCCAGCATTTT	CASTPVGSNQPQHF	TRBV6-6	TRBJ1-5	NA	once
TGTGCCAGCAGTTACCGCGGGACTCAGGAAGAGACCCAGTACTTC	CASSYRGTQEETQYF	TRBV6-6	TRBJ2-5	NA	NA
TGTGCTAGTGGTTTGGTACTCGGGCTAGTCAATGAGCAGTTCTTC	CASGLVLGLVNEQFF	TRBV12-5	TRBJ2-1	NA	NA
TGTGCCAGTAGGACCAGGGGCTCCGGGGAGCTGTTTTTT	CASRTRGSGELFF	TRBV19	TRBJ2-2	NA	NA
TGCGCCAGCAGCCAAGAAGGGGGGGCGAATAGCAATCAGCCCCAGCATTTT	CASSQEGGANSNQPQHF	TRBV4-1	TRBJ1-5	NA	NA
TGTGCCAGCAGGGGCCCGGGACTCCCTAGAAATGAGCAGTTCTTC	CASRGPGLPRNEQFF	TRBV11-2	TRBJ2-1	NA	NA
TGTGCCAGCAGCCAGCGAGGCGAGCAGTACTTC	CASSQRGEQYF	TRBV6-5	TRBJ2-7	NA	once
TGCGCCAGCAGCCAAGATGCTAGCGGGAGCGGAGATGGGTCCCACGAGCAGTACTTC	CASSQDASGSGDGSHEQYF	TRBV4-1	TRBJ2-7	TRBD2	NA
TGTGCCAGCAGTCCTAGTTCTCCTAGCTCCTACGAGCAGTACTTC	CASSPSSPSSYEQYF	TRBV6-5	TRBJ2-7	NA	NA
TGTGCCAGCAGCCCCCAGCCGGGGAGGGCTAAGTCCACTGAAGCTTTCTTT	CASSPQPGRAKSTEAFF	TRBV7-9	TRBJ1-1	NA	NA
TGTGCCAGCAGCTCCGGGACCAACTCTGGAAACACCATATATTTT	CASSSGTNSGNTIYF	TRBV25-1	TRBJ1-3	NA	NA
TGTGCCAGTAGTATCAGGTACACTAGCACAGATACGCAGTATTTT	CASSIRYTSTDTQYF	TRBV19	TRBJ2-3	NA	NA
TGTGCCAGCAGCGCCCAGGCTGAAGCTTTCTTT	CASSAQAEAFF	TRBV7-3	TRBJ1-1	NA	NA
TGTGCCTGGAGTCGTGAGGGGAACACTGAAGCTTTCTTT	CAWSREGNTEAFF	TRBV30	TRBJ1-1	NA	few
TGCAGCGTTGGCCATAATGAAAAACTGTTTTTT	CSVGHNEKLFF	TRBV29-1	TRBJ1-4	NA	NA
TGTGCCAGCAGCTTGGGCCGCAGGTCCACTGAAGCTTTCTTT	CASSLGRRSTEAFF	TRBV5-8	TRBJ1-1	NA	once
TGTGCCAGCAGCTTGGGAGGGGGACTAGCGGGTAACAATGAGCAGTTCTTC	CASSLGGGLAGNNEQFF	TRBV5-4	TRBJ2-1	TRBD2	NA
TGCGCCAGCAGCCAAGTGGGTTTAAGGGACACCGGAGGATATAGCAATCAGCCCCAGCATTTT	CASSQVGLRDTGGYSNQPQHF	TRBV4-1	TRBJ1-5	NA	once
TGCGCCAGCAGCTCACAGGGACTAGCGGGAGTGTGGGAGACCCAGTACTTC	CASSSQGLAGVWETQYF	TRBV5-1	TRBJ2-5	TRBD2	NA
TGCGCCAGCAGTCAAGCCGGGATCCGAAGGCCCTACGAGCAGTACTTC	CASSQAGIRRPYEQYF	TRBV23-1	TRBJ2-7	NA	NA
TGTGCCAGCAGTTTTTCGCCTGGGGGGACAGGGAGCTACGAGCAGTACTTC	CASSFSPGGTGSYEQYF	TRBV27	TRBJ2-7	TRBD1	NA
TGTGCCAGCTCACTCAACGCAGGGGGCAATAATGAAAAACTGTTTTTT	CASSLNAGGNNEKLFF	TRBV18	TRBJ1-4	TRBD1	NA
TGTGCCAGCAGCGTGTCAGGGGGGAGCACAGATACGCAGTATTTT	CASSVSGGSTDTQYF	TRBV9	TRBJ2-3	NA	NA
TGTGCCACCAGCTTGGGGGGTGACCAAGAGACCCAGTACTTC	CATSLGGDQETQYF	TRBV15	TRBJ2-5	NA	NA
TGTGCCAGCAGTTTGAGGCAGGGGTATGGCTACACCTTC	CASSLRQGYGYTF	TRBV28	TRBJ1-2	NA	NA
TGTGCCTGGAGCCTGCAGGAGAATTCACCCCTCCACTTT	CAWSLQENSPLHF	TRBV30	TRBJ1-6	NA	NA
TGCGCCAGCACCCCGGGCAGGGGACCGATCATGGCCAACGTCCTGACTTTC	CASTPGRGPIMANVLTF	TRBV4-1	TRBJ2-6	NA	NA
TGTGCCTGGAGTGTAGGGTCCCTCAGGGATCAGCCCCAGCATTTT	CAWSVGSLRDQPQHF	TRBV30	TRBJ1-5	NA	NA